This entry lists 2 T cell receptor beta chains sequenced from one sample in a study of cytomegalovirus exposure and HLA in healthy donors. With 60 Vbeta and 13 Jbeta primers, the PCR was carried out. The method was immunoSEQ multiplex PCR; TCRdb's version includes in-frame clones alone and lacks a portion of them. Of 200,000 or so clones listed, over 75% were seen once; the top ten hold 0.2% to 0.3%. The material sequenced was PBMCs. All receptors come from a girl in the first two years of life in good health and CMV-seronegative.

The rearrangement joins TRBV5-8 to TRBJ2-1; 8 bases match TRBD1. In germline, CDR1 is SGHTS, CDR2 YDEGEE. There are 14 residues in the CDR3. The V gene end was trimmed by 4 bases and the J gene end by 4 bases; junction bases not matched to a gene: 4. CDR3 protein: CASSRDRFYNEQFF. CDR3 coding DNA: TGTGCCAGCAGCAGGGACAGGTTTTACAATGAGCAGTTCTTC.

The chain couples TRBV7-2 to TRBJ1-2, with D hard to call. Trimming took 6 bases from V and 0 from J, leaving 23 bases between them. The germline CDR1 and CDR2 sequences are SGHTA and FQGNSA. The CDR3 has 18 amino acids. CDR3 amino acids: CASSQKLLAPTTNYGYTF. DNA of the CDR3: TGTGCCAGCAGTCAAAAGTTGCTGGCCCCAACTACTAACTATGGCTACACCTTC.